The table lists the clone carrying this T cell receptor (beta chain) with many counts. RNA transcripts yielded amplified TCR beta CDR3 regions. The TCR CDR3 first-round RT-PCR relied on the HTBI primer set. MiXCR, applied by TCRdb to the multiplex PCR reads, yields one record per CDR3 protein. The sample records 450,000 to 650,000 distinct CDR3 sequences, over 12% being singletons. This CDR3 region has 14 residues. Germline CDR1 reads MGHRA; CDR2 reads YSYEKL. V gave up 3 bases and J gave up 4 bases; unmatched junction bases: 3. These data come from a study of T cells in Graves' hyperthyroidism and ophthalmopathy.

The V and J genes are TRBV4-1 and TRBJ1-2, with 9 nucleotides matching TRBD1. The TCR originated in a woman aged 18-29 years with Graves' ophthalmopathy. What was sequenced was blood. CDR3 amino acids: CASSQSDRGYGYTF. In DNA form, the CDR3 reads TGCGCCAGCAGCCAGTCGGACAGGGGCTATGGCTACACCTTC.